Below, 8 T cell receptor beta chains from the same sample are listed, as sequenced in a study of chemoradiotherapy in HPV16-positive cancers. The repertoire was sequenced with immunoSEQ multiplex PCR; TCRdb's copy has only in-frame clones and lacks some. The table records about 68,000 clones, 88% of them present only once. The starting material was blood, obtained from a patient who underwent chemoradiotherapy. These receptors were obtained from a human donor with HPV-associated anogenital cancer.

The chain is built from TRBV28 and TRBJ1-3; 11 bases align to TRBD1. Germline V gene data show CDR1 as MDHEN and CDR2 as SYDVKM. The CDR3 covers 14 residues. V trimming: 5 bases; J trimming: 7 bases; junction bases outside the gene matches: 4. The CDR3 sequence: CASSRTGGMNTIYF. The CDR3 nucleotides read TGTGCCAGCAGTCGGACAGGGGGCATGAACACCATATATTTT.

V usage is TRBV9 and J usage is TRBJ1-1, with D maybe TRBD1 (6 bases). Trimming removed 1 base at V and 8 bases at J, with 15 bases between. The germline V gene has CDR1 SGDLS and CDR2 YYNGEE. This CDR3 is 14 amino acids long. CDR3 sequence: CASSVTGQLGEAFF. In DNA, the CDR3 is TGTGCCAGCAGCGTAACAGGGCAGCTTGGGGAAGCTTTCTTT.

V and J are TRBV27 and TRBJ2-7; tentatively, D is TRBD2 (5 bases). The V gene lost 6 bases and the J gene lost 6 bases, with 12 bases spanning the gap. The CDR3 extends over 12 amino acids. Germline lookup yields CDR1 MNHEY and CDR2 SMNVEV (reference sequence). The CDR3 region is CASSRTGSEQYF. In DNA form, the CDR3 reads TGTGCCAGCAGCCGGACTGGGTCCGAGCAGTACTTC.

The CDR3: CASSLTLGRSSSQYF. CDR3 bases: TGTGCCAGCAGTTTAACCCTCGGACGTAGCAGTTCGCAGTATTTT. The V and J genes are TRBV28 and TRBJ2-3, with D unclear. CDR1 and CDR2 from the germline V gene are MDHEN and SYDVKM. This CDR3 contains 15 residues. V was pared by 2 bases and J by 10 bases, with 19 bases between.

The gene calls are TRBV6-1 and TRBJ2-7; the D gene is possibly TRBD1 (5 bases). This CDR3 is 15 amino acids long. Per the germline V gene, CDR1 is MNHNS and CDR2 is SASEGT. Trimming shortened V by 3 bases and J by 2 bases, and 14 bases separated the two germline ends. The CDR3 is CASSDFHSGPYEQYF. For the CDR3, the DNA is TGTGCCAGCAGTGACTTCCACTCAGGGCCCTACGAGCAGTACTTC.

The CDR3 nucleotides are TGTGCCAGCAGCGGGGGGACTAGCGGCGTACTTTACGAGCAGTACTTC. It is translated as CASSGGTSGVLYEQYF. The genes are TRBV6-6 and TRBJ2-7; 11 bases agree with TRBD2. Germline trimming cut 6 bases from V and 4 bases from J; bases unmatched to any gene: 11. CDR1 is MNHNY, CDR2 SVGAGI, per germline (reference sequence). The CDR3 length is 16 residues.

The V call is TRBV10-1, the J call TRBJ2-3; D call uncertain. The V gene lost 6 bases and the J gene lost 2 bases, with 9 bases spanning the gap. Germline loops: CDR1 WNHNN, CDR2 SYGVQD (reference sequence). The CDR3 consists of 13 residues. The CDR3 nucleotides are TGCGCCAGCAGGGAGAGAAACACAGATACGCAGTATTTT. Protein product: CASRERNTDTQYF.

The genes are TRBV29-1 and TRBJ1-1; TRBD1 might be the D (6 bases). From germline, CDR1 is SQVTM and CDR2 ANQGSEA. The V gene lost 5 bases and the J gene lost 4 bases, with 8 bases spanning the gap. CDR3 size: 11 residues. DNA of the CDR3: TGCAGCGTTCGAGGGGGCACTGAAGCTTTCTTT. Encoded protein: CSVRGGTEAFF.